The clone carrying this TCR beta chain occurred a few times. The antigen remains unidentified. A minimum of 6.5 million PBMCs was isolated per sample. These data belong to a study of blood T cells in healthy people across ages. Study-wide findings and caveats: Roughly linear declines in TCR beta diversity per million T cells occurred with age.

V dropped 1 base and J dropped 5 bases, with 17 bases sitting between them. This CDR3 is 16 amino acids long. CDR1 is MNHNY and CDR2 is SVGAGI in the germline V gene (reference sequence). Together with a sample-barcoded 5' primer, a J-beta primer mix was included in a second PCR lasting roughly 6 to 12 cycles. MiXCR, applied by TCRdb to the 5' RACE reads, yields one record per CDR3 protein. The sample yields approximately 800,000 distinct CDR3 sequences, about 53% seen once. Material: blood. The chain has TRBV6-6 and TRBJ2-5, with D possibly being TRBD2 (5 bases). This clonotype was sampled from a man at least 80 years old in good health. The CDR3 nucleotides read TGTGCCAGCAGTTACTTCCAAGGACTGAGGAGGGAGACCCAGTACTTC. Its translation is CASSYFQGLRRETQYF.